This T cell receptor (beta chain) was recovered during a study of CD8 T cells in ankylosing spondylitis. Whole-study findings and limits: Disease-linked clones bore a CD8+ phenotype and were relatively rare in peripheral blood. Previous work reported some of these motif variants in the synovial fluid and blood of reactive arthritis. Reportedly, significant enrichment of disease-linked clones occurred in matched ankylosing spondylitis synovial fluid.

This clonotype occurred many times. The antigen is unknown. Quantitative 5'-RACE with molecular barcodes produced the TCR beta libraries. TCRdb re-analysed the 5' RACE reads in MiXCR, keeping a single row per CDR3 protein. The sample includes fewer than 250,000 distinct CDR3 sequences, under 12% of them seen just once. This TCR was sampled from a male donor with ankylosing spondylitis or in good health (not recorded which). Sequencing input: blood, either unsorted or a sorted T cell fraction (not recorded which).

The CDR3 spells CASGGGTNTEAFF. CDR3 bases: TGCGCCAGCGGGGGTGGTACGAACACTGAAGCTTTCTTT. The J gene is TRBJ1-1, the V gene TRBV5-1; perhaps TRBD1 as D (5 bases). The V gene's germline CDR1 is SGHRS and CDR2 YFSETQ. The CDR3 contains 13 residues. Deletions cut 7 bases from V and 1 base from J, with 11 bases between.